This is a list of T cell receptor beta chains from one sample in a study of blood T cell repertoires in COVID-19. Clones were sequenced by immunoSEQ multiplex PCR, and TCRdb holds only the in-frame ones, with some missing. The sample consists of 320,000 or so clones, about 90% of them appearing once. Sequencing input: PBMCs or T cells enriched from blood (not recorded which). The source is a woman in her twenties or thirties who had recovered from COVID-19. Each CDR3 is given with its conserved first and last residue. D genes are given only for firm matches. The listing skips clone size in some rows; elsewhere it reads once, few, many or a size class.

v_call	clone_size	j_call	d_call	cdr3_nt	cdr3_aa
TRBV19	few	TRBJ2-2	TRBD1	TGTGCCACGGACAGGGGGCCGAACGGGGAGCTGTTTTTT	CATDRGPNGELFF
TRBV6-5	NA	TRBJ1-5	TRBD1	TGCGCATCGACAGGGGTGAATCAGCCCCAGCATTTT	CASTGVNQPQHF
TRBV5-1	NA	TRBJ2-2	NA	TGCGCCAGCAGCAATATGGCAGCGAACACCGGGGAGCTGTTTTTT	CASSNMAANTGELFF
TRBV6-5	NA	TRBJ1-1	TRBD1	TGTGCCACATACCGGGACAGACGTGAAGCTTTCTTT	CATYRDRREAFF
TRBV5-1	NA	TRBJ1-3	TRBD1	TGCGCCAGCAGCTCGCGAAACAGGGGGCAAGGAAACACCATATATTTT	CASSSRNRGQGNTIYF
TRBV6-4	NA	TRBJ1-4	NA	TGTGCCAGCAGGATCTCAGGGGCGACTAATGAAAAACTGTTTTTT	CASRISGATNEKLFF
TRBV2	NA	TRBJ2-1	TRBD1	TGTGCCAGCAGCAAGTCGACAGGGAACTACAATGAGCAGTTCTTC	CASSKSTGNYNEQFF
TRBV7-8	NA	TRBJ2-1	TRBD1	TGTGCCAGCAGCTTAGGCAGGGGGCGCGGGGTCAATGAGCAGTTCTTC	CASSLGRGRGVNEQFF
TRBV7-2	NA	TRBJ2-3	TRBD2	TGTGCCAGCAGCTTATTCCCCAGCGGGGTTGGCACAGATACGCAGTATTTT	CASSLFPSGVGTDTQYF
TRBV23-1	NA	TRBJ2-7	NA	TGCGCCAGCAGTCTAAAGAGCGGCTACGAGCAGTACTTC	CASSLKSGYEQYF
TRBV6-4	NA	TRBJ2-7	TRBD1	TGTGCCAGCAGTGAATCCGGGACAGCGCCTTACGCCTACGAGCAGTACTTC	CASSESGTAPYAYEQYF
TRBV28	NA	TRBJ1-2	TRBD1	TGTGCCAGCAGTTTGTCCTGGGACAGAAACTATGGCTACACCTTC	CASSLSWDRNYGYTF
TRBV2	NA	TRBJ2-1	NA	TGTGCCAGCAGTGAACATCAAGCTAAACATGAGCAGTTCTTC	CASSEHQAKHEQFF
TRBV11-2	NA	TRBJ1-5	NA	TGTGCCAGCAGCGAGGCACACGGGGATTATTATAGCAATCAGCCCCAGCATTTT	CASSEAHGDYYSNQPQHF
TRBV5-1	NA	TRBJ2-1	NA	TGCGCCAGCAGCCCACCCCCGGGATTAGCGGTCTCCTACAATGAGCAGTTCTTC	CASSPPPGLAVSYNEQFF
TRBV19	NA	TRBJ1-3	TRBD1	TGTGCCAGTAGTGAACGGGACAGGATAGCGGGAAACACCATATATTTT	CASSERDRIAGNTIYF
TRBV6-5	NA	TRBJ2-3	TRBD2	TGTGCCAGCAGGCAACCAGGAGGTAGCGGGGAACAGTATTTT	CASRQPGGSGEQYF
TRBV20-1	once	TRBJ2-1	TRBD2	TGCAGTGCCAGTGCTAACTTCGGACTAGGCCTATACAATGAGCAGTTCTTC	CSASANFGLGLYNEQFF
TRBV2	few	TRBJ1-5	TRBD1	TGTGCCAGCAGTGTTACAGGGGGGAGACAGCCCCAGCATTTT	CASSVTGGRQPQHF
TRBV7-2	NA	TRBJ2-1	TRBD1	TGTGCCAGTCAAACAGGGGCGGCCTACAATGAGCAGTTCTTC	CASQTGAAYNEQFF
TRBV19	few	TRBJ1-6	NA	TGTGCCAGTAGTATCGACGGAGTCTCCTATAATTCACCCCTCCACTTT	CASSIDGVSYNSPLHF
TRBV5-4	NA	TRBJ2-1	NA	TGTGCCAGCAGCTTGAGGGGCGTCAATGAGCAGTTCTTC	CASSLRGVNEQFF
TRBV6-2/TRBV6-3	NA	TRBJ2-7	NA	TGTGCCAGCAGTTACGCGGCGGCCTCCTACGAGCAGTACTTC	CASSYAAASYEQYF
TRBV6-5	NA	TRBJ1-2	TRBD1	TGTGCCAGCAGACCGGGACAGGGGGTTGGCTACACCTTC	CASRPGQGVGYTF
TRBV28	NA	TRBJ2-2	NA	TGTGCCAGCAGTTTTAGCGGACCGAACACCGGGGAGCTGTTTTTT	CASSFSGPNTGELFF